The text below deals with one TCR beta chain. An end of the junction does not agree with germline; a read error may underlie this. There are 15 residues in the CDR3. The V gene's germline CDR1 is MNHEY and CDR2 SVGAGI. The sample belongs to a study of TIL therapy for anti-PD-1-resistant metastatic lung cancer. Across the study: Median patient age was around 50, ranging about 38-75 years.

The libraries were made with immunoSEQ v3. Generated by immunoSEQ multiplex PCR, the TCRdb table keeps only in-frame clones and is missing some. The sample shows about 52,000 clones, 79% of them seen only once. The time point here: pre-treatment sample, taken before nivolumab and TIL therapy. This clonotype was obtained from a woman aged 25 to 80 with non-small cell lung cancer. The chain recombines TRBV6-5 with TRBJ1-1, with 9 bases aligning to TRBD1. Source: blood, taken at baseline. This CDR3 reads CASNYSRTGDTQAFF. The CDR3 DNA sequence: TGTGCCAGCAATTACTCACGGACAGGGGACACCCAAGCTTTCTTT.